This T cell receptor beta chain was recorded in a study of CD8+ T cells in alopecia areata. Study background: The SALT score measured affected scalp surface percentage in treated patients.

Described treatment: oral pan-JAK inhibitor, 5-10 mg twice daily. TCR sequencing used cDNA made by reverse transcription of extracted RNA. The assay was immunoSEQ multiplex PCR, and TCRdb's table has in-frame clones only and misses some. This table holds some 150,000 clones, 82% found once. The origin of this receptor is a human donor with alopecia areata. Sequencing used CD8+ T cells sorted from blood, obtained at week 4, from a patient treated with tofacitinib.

CDR3: CASSEGAGSQETQYF. DNA of the CDR3: TGTGCCAGCAGTGAAGGAGCGGGGTCCCAAGAGACCCAGTACTTC. The chain has TRBV6-1 and TRBJ2-5, with 7 bases lining up with TRBD2. The germline gives CDR1 MNHNS, CDR2 SASEGT. V lost 1 base to trimming and J lost 1 base; unmatched junction nucleotides: 3. The CDR3 runs to 15 residues.